The 11 T cell receptor beta chains below all came from one sample that was sequenced in a study of T cell repertoires in cytomegalovirus infection. A single record per CDR3 protein comes from TCRdb applying MiXCR to the reads. In the table there are approximately 490,000 distinct CDR3 sequences, around 10% of which are singletons. The sequenced sample consisted of PBMCs. These receptors came from a human donor in good health (CMV status not recorded). Some clones in this sample may be carry-over from other donors' samples.

This clonotype was counted at least ten times. The rearrangement uses TRBV27 and TRBJ2-7; TRBD2 aligns across 9 bases. V shed 5 bases and J 1 base; nucleotides not matched to a gene: 9. Germline CDR1 reads MNHEY; CDR2 reads SMNVEV (reference sequence). The CDR3 extends over 16 amino acids. CDR3 in DNA: TGTGCCAGCAGTCCTCCACTAGCGGGCGCATCCTACGAGCAGTACTTC. Translation gives CASSPPLAGASYEQYF.

The gene calls are TRBV20-1 and TRBJ1-5; perhaps TRBD1 as D (5 bases). Germline values: CDR1 DFQATT, CDR2 SNEGSKA (reference sequence). The CDR3 runs 13 residues. V gave up 5 bases and J gave up 7 bases, with 15 bases separating them. CDR3 DNA: TGCAGTGCTTCTCAGGGTACCACGCAGCCCCAGCATTTT. This sequence encodes CSASQGTTQPQHF.

This clonotype was found many times. J is TRBJ2-1 and V is TRBV7-8; a weak D match, TRBD2 (5 bases). The CDR3 runs 17 residues. The V and J ends lost 3 bases and 0 bases respectively, with 15 bases between them. The germline V gene encodes CDR1 SGHVS and CDR2 FQNEAQ. CDR3 residues: CASSLGVSRSSYNEQFF. As DNA, the CDR3 is TGTGCCAGCAGCTTGGGAGTATCTCGGAGCTCCTACAATGAGCAGTTCTTC.

In its sample, this clonotype was seen many times. The chain recombines TRBV19 with TRBJ2-1, with 12 nucleotides matching TRBD2. This CDR3 is 21 amino acids long. Looked up from germline, CDR1 is LNHDA and CDR2 is SQIVND (reference sequence). J was trimmed by 4 bases and V by 3 bases; bases with no gene match: 19. For the CDR3, the DNA is TGTGCCAGTAGTATCCCCGTTCCATTCCTAGCGGGAGGGCCGCTGTACAATGAGCAGTTCTTC. This codes for CASSIPVPFLAGGPLYNEQFF. Using reference TRBV19 and TRBJ2-1 for the parts outside the CDR3, the full variable domain is DGGITQSPKYLFRKEGQNVTLSCEQNLNHDAMYWYRQDPGQGLRLIYYSQIVNDFQKGDIAEGYSVSREKKESFPLTVTSAQKNPTAFYLCASSIPVPFLAGGPLYNEQFFGPGTRLTVL.

The table lists this clonotype with many counts. The rearrangement links TRBV12-3 or TRBV12-4 to TRBJ1-5; D unclear. The CDR3 spans 15 residues. The V gene lost 1 base and the J gene lost 2 bases, with 9 bases spanning the gap. The CDR3 loop is CASSLGGSGNQPQHF. DNA for the CDR3: TGTGCCAGCAGTTTAGGAGGTTCGGGCAATCAGCCCCAGCATTTT.

The CDR3 region is CASSLGRARGPLHF. In nucleotides, the CDR3 is TGTGCCAGCAGCTTGGGACGGGCTAGAGGGCCCCTCCACTTT. This chain links TRBV5-4 with TRBJ1-6; D not certain. CDR1 and CDR2 (germline): SGHNT, YYREEE (reference sequence). Trimming left V 0 bases short and J 13 bases short, with 14 bases between. This CDR3 contains 14 residues.

This rearrangement joins TRBV4-2 to TRBJ2-7; 7 positions match TRBD2. Germline values: CDR1 LGHNA, CDR2 YNFKEQ. Germline trimming cut 1 base from V and 2 bases from J; bases unmatched to any gene: 8. The CDR3 totals 16 residues. The CDR3 sequence: CASSQGDRTSPYEQYF. DNA of the CDR3: TGTGCCAGCAGCCAAGGGGATAGGACTAGTCCCTACGAGCAGTACTTC.

This clonotype has a count of ten or more. The chain couples TRBV28 to TRBJ2-7, with 7 bases that match TRBD2. Losses at the gene ends were 7 bases for V and 6 bases for J; bases not matched to a gene: 18. CDR3 length: 16 amino acids. Germline loops: CDR1 MDHEN, CDR2 SYDVKM. CDR3 in DNA: TGTGCCAGCACACGAGGGAGGGCTCGGAAAGAGGCCGAGCAGTACTTC. Amino acids: CASTRGRARKEAEQYF.

This clonotype appeared many times. The rearrangement joins TRBV28 to TRBJ1-5; no reliable D call. V lost 5 bases and J 6 bases, leaving 17 bases between the germline ends. This CDR3 is 15 amino acids long. Germline-derived CDR1 and CDR2 are MDHEN and SYDVKM. The CDR3 DNA reads as TGTGCCAGCAGTGGACCGGGTTTGTCTGTTCAGCCCCAGCATTTT. Amino acid sequence: CASSGPGLSVQPQHF.

The V gene is TRBV12-3 or TRBV12-4, the J gene TRBJ1-5; D unresolved. CDR3 length: 14 amino acids. Trimming cost V 6 bases and J 2 bases, with 11 bases left between them. CDR3 sequence: CASRLGKGNQPQHF. The CDR3 nucleotides are TGTGCCAGCAGATTGGGGAAGGGCAATCAGCCCCAGCATTTT.

The gene calls are TRBV5-1 and TRBJ1-1; TRBD1 matches 8 bases. The CDR3 is 13 residues long. Germline V gives CDR1 SGHRS, CDR2 YFSETQ. With V trimmed by 4 bases and J by 5 bases, 4 bases remained unmatched. Here the CDR3 reads CASSVDRVTEAFF. The CDR3 region has the DNA TGCGCCAGCAGCGTGGACAGGGTAACTGAAGCTTTCTTT.